These 23 T cell receptor beta chains share one sample of origin, sequenced in a study of T-cell reconstitution after alpha-beta-depleted transplantation in children. Construction of the TCRbeta library involved unique molecular identifiers. Via MiXCR, TCRdb re-called the PCR reads, giving one row per CDR3 protein. The sample has some 200,000 distinct CDR3 sequences, 8.4% seen once. This specimen was PBMCs, mostly from graft donor cells, taken 360 days after TCRalphabeta/CD19-depleted stem cell transplant. The receptors derive from a male patient aged 2 to 9 who had a stem cell transplant for acute myeloid leukemia, so the T cells may come from the graft donor.

The gene calls are TRBV20-1 and TRBJ2-2; D is possibly TRBD2 (5 bases). With 3 bases removed from V and 4 bases from J, the gap between germline ends came to 15 bases. The germline V gene encodes CDR1 DFQATT and CDR2 SNEGSKA (reference sequence). The CDR3 sequence is 15 residues long. The CDR3, as DNA: TGCAGTGCTAGGAACGGGGAGAAGGGCACCGGGGAGCTGTTTTTT. Its protein is CSARNGEKGTGELFF.

The chain combines TRBV12-3 or TRBV12-4 with TRBJ2-1, with 14 bases lining up with TRBD2. The CDR3 is 16 residues long. The ends lost 10 bases at V and 5 bases at J; junction bases unmatched: 10. The CDR3 region has the DNA TGTGCCACGGGACTAGCGGGGGAATATAAGGACAATGAGCAGTTCTTC. Encoded protein: CATGLAGEYKDNEQFF.

V usage is TRBV20-1 and J usage is TRBJ2-3; a possible D gene is TRBD2 (5 bases). This CDR3 spans 13 amino acids. Germline V gene sequence: CDR1 DFQATT, CDR2 SNEGSKA (reference sequence). Trimming shortened V by 6 bases and J by 5 bases, and 15 bases separated the two germline ends. The CDR3 DNA reads as TGCAGTGCGCCCACCCCAAGCGGAGATACGCAGTATTTT. It is translated as CSAPTPSGDTQYF.

V is TRBV11-3 and J is TRBJ2-3; 9 bases fit TRBD2. The germline V gene encodes CDR1 SGHNT and CDR2 YENEEA. V was clipped by 4 bases and J by 4 bases; unmatched bases: 9. The CDR3 spans 16 residues. CDR3 loop: CASSSGSGRGADTQYF. For the CDR3, the DNA is TGTGCCAGCAGCTCAGGTAGCGGGAGAGGGGCAGATACGCAGTATTTT.

There are many counts of this clonotype. The chain employs TRBV7-8 and TRBJ2-1; 14 bases align to TRBD2. V shed 5 bases and J 7 bases; nucleotides not matched to a gene: 7. CDR1 is SGHVS, CDR2 FQNEAQ, per germline. This CDR3 comprises 16 residues. The CDR3 DNA sequence: TGTGCCAGCAGCCACCGACTAGCGGGAGGGCCGAATGAGCAGTTCTTC. Translation: CASSHRLAGGPNEQFF.

The rearrangement links TRBV12-3 or TRBV12-4 to TRBJ2-1; 8 bases line up with TRBD2. The CDR3 totals 16 residues. J was trimmed by 8 bases and V by 3 bases; bases with no gene match: 12. CDR3 DNA sequence: TGTGCCAGCAGTTTCTTTCCGGGGGGGGCTTGGTATGAGCAGTTCTTC. This codes for CASSFFPGGAWYEQFF.

This clonotype was recorded at least ten times. CDR3 coding DNA: TGTGCCAGCAGCTCACCGGGACTAGCGGGAGATCTCTATGAGCAGTTCTTC. Amino acid sequence: CASSSPGLAGDLYEQFF. The chain couples TRBV7-2 to TRBJ2-1, with 14 bases fitting TRBD2. Losses at the gene ends were 4 bases for V and 8 bases for J; bases not matched to a gene: 10. CDR3 size: 17 residues. Germline loops: CDR1 SGHTA, CDR2 FQGNSA.

The chain recombines TRBV7-9 with TRBJ1-3; D possibly corresponds to TRBD1 (6 bases). The CDR3 has 17 residues. The germline V gene encodes CDR1 SEHNR and CDR2 FQNEAQ (reference sequence). Deletions cut 8 bases from V and 0 bases from J, with 20 bases between. The chain's CDR3 is CASPNPKTGNSGNTIYF. For the CDR3, the DNA is TGTGCCAGCCCTAATCCCAAAACAGGGAACTCTGGAAACACCATATATTTT.

In its sample, this clonotype was seen many times. The J gene is TRBJ2-7, the V gene TRBV12-3 or TRBV12-4; 9 bases are a match to TRBD2. Losses at the gene ends were 7 bases for V and 6 bases for J; bases not matched to a gene: 10. The CDR3 has 14 residues. CDR3 nucleotides: TGTGCCAGCATGCCGGGGCGGGAGGGTAGCGAGCAGTACTTC. Protein: CASMPGREGSEQYF.

As regards this clonotype: A much larger clone is a single base away; this may be a read error. The V gene is TRBV25-1, the J gene TRBJ2-7, with D unresolved. Germline V CDR1 and CDR2: MGHDK, SYGVNS. The V end was cut by 4 bases, the J end by 6 bases, with 4 bases between. This CDR3 contains 10 residues. The DNA for the CDR3 is TGTGCCAGCAGTGCCTGCGAGCAGTACTTC. Translation gives CASSACEQYF.

The chain has TRBV7-6 and TRBJ2-1, with 16 bases that match TRBD2. The CDR3 totals 20 residues. Germline CDR1 reads SGHVS; CDR2 reads FNYEAQ. J gave up 9 bases and V 5 bases, and 19 bases lay outside the gene matches. DNA of the CDR3: TGTGCCAGCAGCCCTTCCTTTGGGACTAGCGGGAGGGATAAGGCGAGTGAGCAGTTCTTC. It translates to CASSPSFGTSGRDKASEQFF. Filled out from reference TRBV7-6 and TRBJ2-1, the complete variable domain reads GAGVSQSPRYKVTKRGQDVALRCDPISGHVSLYWYRQALGQGPEFLTYFNYEAQQDKSGLPNDRFSAERPEGSISTLTIQRTEQRDSAMYRCASSPSFGTSGRDKASEQFFGPGTRLTVL.

The sample holds many counts of this clonotype. This CDR3 is CSAERGDTQYF. Here the CDR3 DNA reads TGCAGCGCCGAACGGGGGGATACGCAGTATTTT. The chain recombines TRBV29-1 with TRBJ2-3, with D tentatively TRBD2 (6 bases). This CDR3 region has 11 residues. CDR1 is SQVTM and CDR2 is ANQGSEA in the germline V gene. The V gene lost 7 bases and the J gene lost 6 bases, with 11 bases spanning the gap.

This clonotype was counted between two and nine times. The chain links TRBV11-2 to TRBJ2-1; 7 positions match TRBD1. The length of the CDR3 is 16 residues. Unmatched junction bases numbered 7, after V lost 5 bases and J lost 0 bases. Germline V gene sequence: CDR1 SGHAT, CDR2 FQNNGV. The CDR3 loop is CASSPGQRVSYNEQFF. CDR3 nucleotide sequence: TGTGCCAGCAGCCCGGGACAGAGGGTCTCCTACAATGAGCAGTTCTTC.

This clonotype has just a few counts. The chain has TRBV12-3 or TRBV12-4 and TRBJ1-2; D uncertain. The CDR3 extends over 13 amino acids. V was pared by 3 bases and J by 5 bases, with 10 bases between. Here the CDR3 DNA reads TGTGCCAGCAGTTTGATTCCGGAGTATGGCTACACCTTC. Amino acid sequence: CASSLIPEYGYTF.

This clonotype was counted only a few times. The chain uses TRBV5-1 and TRBJ2-1, with D unresolved. CDR3 size: 13 residues. Germline-derived CDR1 and CDR2 are SGHRS and YFSETQ. V lost 1 base to trimming and J lost 5 bases, with 7 bases between them. The CDR3 nucleotides are TGCGCCAGCAGCTTGAACGCGGACAATGAGCAGTTCTTC. Protein product: CASSLNADNEQFF.

V is TRBV12-3 or TRBV12-4 and J is TRBJ2-7, with TRBD1 matching over 10 bases. CDR3 length equals 14 residues. V lost 6 bases and J lost 6; bases outside the gene matches: 8. The CDR3 coding sequence is TGTGCCAGCAGCCTCCGGGACAGGGGATCCGAGCAGTACTTC. Amino acids: CASSLRDRGSEQYF.

This clonotype was seen ten or more times. The chain joins TRBV12-3 or TRBV12-4 to TRBJ1-2, with 8 bases matching TRBD1. The CDR3 consists of 13 residues. Trimming at V came to 3 bases and at J to 4 bases, leaving 1 base not matched to a gene. The CDR3, as DNA: TGTGCCAGCAGTTTTGGGACAGGCTATGGCTACACCTTC. Translation gives CASSFGTGYGYTF.

This clonotype was found many times. The gene calls are TRBV20-1 and TRBJ2-3; perhaps TRBD2 as D (5 bases). CDR1 and CDR2 (germline): DFQATT, SNEGSKA (reference sequence). Trimming left V 5 bases short and J 0 bases short, with 12 bases between. The CDR3 totals 14 residues. The CDR3 protein is CSAPVARSTDTQYF. CDR3 DNA: TGCAGTGCTCCGGTAGCGAGAAGCACAGATACGCAGTATTTT.

This clonotype occurred many times. V is TRBV4-1 and J is TRBJ2-3, with no clear D. The CDR3 length is 14 residues. Trimming removed 1 base from V and 0 bases from J, with 5 bases in between. The germline gives CDR1 MGHRA, CDR2 YSYEKL. This CDR3 reads CASSQVSSTDTQYF. The DNA for the CDR3 is TGCGCCAGCAGCCAAGTATCTAGCACAGATACGCAGTATTTT.

Only a few counts were recorded for this clonotype. Given a much more abundant clone one base away, this may be a read error. The rearrangement joins TRBV5-1 to TRBJ2-3; unclear D gene. V was pared by 4 bases and J by 7 bases, with 10 bases between. The CDR3 is 12 residues long. The germline V gene encodes CDR1 SGHRS and CDR2 YFSETQ. The CDR3 DNA follows: TGCGCCAGCAGCCTCGGGCAATATACGCAGTATTTT. It codes for CASSLGQYTQYF.

The chain employs TRBV20-1 and TRBJ1-2, with a weak D call TRBD1 (5 bases). Germline CDR1 DFQATT, CDR2 SNEGSKA (reference sequence). V lost 0 bases to trimming and J lost 4 bases, with 12 bases between them. CDR3 length equals 14 residues. The CDR3 coding sequence is TGCAGTGCTAGAGATCAGGGTTTAGGCTATGGCTACACCTTC. This gives the protein CSARDQGLGYGYTF.

There are many counts of this clonotype. The gene calls are TRBV5-4 and TRBJ2-2; 7 bases are shared with TRBD1. The V gene end was trimmed by 3 bases and the J gene end by 4 bases; junction bases not matched to a gene: 9. The CDR3 covers 16 residues. The germline V gene has CDR1 SGHNT and CDR2 YYREEE (reference sequence). CDR3 DNA sequence: TGTGCCAGCAGCTCCGTTGACAGGGTTAGCACCGGGGAGCTGTTTTTT. It codes for CASSSVDRVSTGELFF.

This clonotype was counted a few times. The chain employs TRBV4-2 and TRBJ2-7, with D possibly matching TRBD1 (7 bases). The V and J ends lost 4 bases and 5 bases respectively, with 18 bases between them. Germline values: CDR1 LGHNA, CDR2 YNFKEQ. CDR3 length equals 15 residues. The CDR3 protein is CASSPSTGRGHEQYV. The DNA for the CDR3 is TGTGCCAGCAGCCCCTCGACAGGGCGGGGACACGAGCAGTACGTC.